This T cell receptor beta chain is from a study of T cell responses to AZD1222 COVID-19 vaccine. Sequenced by immunoSEQ multiplex PCR; TCRdb stores in-frame clones only, minus some. The data show approximately 100,000 clones, just over 90% seen once. Comment on this clone: Its matching antigen is unknown.

J gave up 4 bases and V 7 bases, and 13 bases lay outside the gene matches. Germline assignment: CDR1 SEHNR and CDR2 FQNEAQ (reference sequence). This CDR3 comprises 16 residues. Broader study findings: No day 14 peak samples; only post-peak repertoires were characterized.

This TCR derives from an adult in good health. The sample in question was peripheral blood, obtained on day 0 of AZD1222 vaccination. V and J are TRBV7-9 and TRBJ1-3, with TRBD1 matching 7 bases. The CDR3 DNA follows: TGTGCCAGCACCAAGACAGGGATTGTTTCCGGAAACACCATATATTTT. Translating it yields CASTKTGIVSGNTIYF.